This T cell receptor (beta chain) was recovered during a study of cytomegalovirus exposure and HLA in healthy donors. The study's findings and limits: In a later analysis, TCR association rates varied by HLA locus: DRB1 most, HLA-C fewest. Most sequenced TCRs were rare (though some public TCRs occurred in many donors). A few V segments could not be told apart, such as TRBV6-2 and TRBV6-3, and were left out. A later analysis linked some 18,000 TCR beta sequences to HLA alleles at 0.05 false discovery rate.

V dropped 0 bases and J dropped 6 bases, with 12 bases sitting between them. Germline assignment: CDR1 SGHNT and CDR2 YYREEE (reference sequence). CDR3 length: 15 amino acids. Notes on this clone: Its antigen is unknown.

It was with 60 Vbeta and 13 Jbeta primers that the PCR ran. Sequencing was performed with immunoSEQ multiplex PCR; in TCRdb, only in-frame clones are kept and a portion is missing. The sample consists of fewer than 150,000 clones, more than 70% of them appearing once. The chain has TRBV5-4 and TRBJ1-4; possibly TRBD1 for D (6 bases). The sequence was collected from a man aged 45-60 years in good health and CMV-seronegative. Sequencing was done on a sample of PBMCs. The CDR3, as DNA: TGTGCCAGCAGCTTGGGCAGGGGACCCTATGAAAAACTGTTTTTT. It encodes CASSLGRGPYEKLFF.